One and the same sample provided the 4 T cell receptor beta chains below, sequenced in a study of T cell repertoires in cytomegalovirus infection. TCRdb ran MiXCR on the reads and lists one entry per CDR3 protein. The sample has approximately 910,000 distinct CDR3 sequences, roughly 30% seen once. Their antigens remain unidentified. Source: cultured CD8+ T cells from PBMCs, taken from culture after CMV antigen stimulation. These receptors were collected from a human donor in good health (CMV status not recorded). Some clones in this sample may be carry-over from other donors' samples.

Only a few counts were recorded for this clonotype. CDR3 region: CASRVRSRGNTEAFF. The CDR3 bases are TGTGCCAGCAGAGTCCGGTCAAGGGGAAACACTGAAGCTTTCTTT. This sequence joins TRBV28 and TRBJ1-1, with D maybe TRBD1 (5 bases). Trimming took 6 bases from V and 2 from J, leaving 16 bases between them. This CDR3 contains 15 residues. Germline CDR1 reads MDHEN; CDR2 reads SYDVKM.

The chain is built from TRBV4-1 and TRBJ2-1; TRBD2 aligns across 9 bases. Germline trimming cut 6 bases from V and 2 bases from J; bases unmatched to any gene: 8. The germline V gene has CDR1 MGHRA and CDR2 YSYEKL. The CDR3 consists of 16 residues. Here the CDR3 DNA reads TGCGCCAGCAGTCAAAATAGCGGGGGAGCCTACAATGAGCAGTTCTTC. Translated: CASSQNSGGAYNEQFF.

In this sample, this clonotype turned up many times. The V call is TRBV7-6, the J call TRBJ2-7; TRBD2 is a possible D gene (5 bases). Germline V gene sequence: CDR1 SGHVS, CDR2 FNYEAQ. Deletions cut 3 bases from V and 7 bases from J, with 16 bases between. The CDR3 runs to 14 residues. CDR3 residues: CASSLLGPPGEQYV. In DNA form, the CDR3 reads TGTGCCAGCAGCTTGCTAGGGCCGCCGGGGGAGCAGTACGTC.

This clonotype was recorded many times. This chain joins TRBV24-1 and TRBJ2-5; D is uncertain. This CDR3 spans 14 amino acids. The ends were cut back, 2 bases at V and 4 bases at J, with 10 bases in the middle. Germline V lookup: CDR1 KGHDR, CDR2 SFDVKD. CDR3 sequence reads: CATSDSPSLETQYF. The CDR3 coding sequence is TGTGCCACCAGTGATTCCCCGTCCTTAGAGACCCAGTACTTC.